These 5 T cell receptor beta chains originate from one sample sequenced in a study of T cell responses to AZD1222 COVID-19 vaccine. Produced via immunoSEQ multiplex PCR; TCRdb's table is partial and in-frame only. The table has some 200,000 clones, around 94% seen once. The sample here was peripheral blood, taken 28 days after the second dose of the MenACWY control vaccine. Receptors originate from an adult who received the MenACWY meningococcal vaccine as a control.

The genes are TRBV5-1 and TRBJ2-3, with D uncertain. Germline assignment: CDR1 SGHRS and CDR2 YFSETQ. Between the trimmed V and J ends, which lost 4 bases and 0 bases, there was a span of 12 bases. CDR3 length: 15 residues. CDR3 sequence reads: CASSPPSASTDTQYF. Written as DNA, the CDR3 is TGCGCCAGCAGCCCGCCCTCGGCTAGCACAGATACGCAGTATTTT.

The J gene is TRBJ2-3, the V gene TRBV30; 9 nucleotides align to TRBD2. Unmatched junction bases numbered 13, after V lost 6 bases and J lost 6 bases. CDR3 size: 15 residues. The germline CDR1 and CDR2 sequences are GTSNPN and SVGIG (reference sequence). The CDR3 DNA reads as TGTGCCTGCTTAAACAACGGGCTAGCGGGGGATACGCAGTATTTT. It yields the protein CACLNNGLAGDTQYF.

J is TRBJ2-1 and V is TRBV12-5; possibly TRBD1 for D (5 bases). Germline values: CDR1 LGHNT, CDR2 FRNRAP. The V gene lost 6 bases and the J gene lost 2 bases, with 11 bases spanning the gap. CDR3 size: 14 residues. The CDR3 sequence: CASGLGVTYNEQFF. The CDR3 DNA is TGTGCTAGTGGGCTAGGGGTTACCTACAATGAGCAGTTCTTC.

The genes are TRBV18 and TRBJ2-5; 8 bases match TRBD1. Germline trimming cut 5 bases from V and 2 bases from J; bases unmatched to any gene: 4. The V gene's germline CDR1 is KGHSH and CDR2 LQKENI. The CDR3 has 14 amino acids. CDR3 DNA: TGTGCCAGCTCAAGACAGGGGAGGCAAGAGACCCAGTACTTC. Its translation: CASSRQGRQETQYF.

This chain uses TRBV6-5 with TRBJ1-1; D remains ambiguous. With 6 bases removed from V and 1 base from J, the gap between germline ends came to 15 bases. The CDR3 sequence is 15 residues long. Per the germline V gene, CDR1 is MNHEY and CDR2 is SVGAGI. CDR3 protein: CASSRTDGSNTEAFF. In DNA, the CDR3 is TGTGCCAGCAGCCGGACCGACGGGTCGAACACTGAAGCTTTCTTT.